The 2 T cell receptor beta chains below all came from one sample that was sequenced in a study of CD4+ T cells in melanoma. The repertoire was sequenced with immunoSEQ multiplex PCR; TCRdb's copy has only in-frame clones and lacks some. This table has roughly 15,000 clones, 68% appearing once. The sequencing input was cells from a culture (not recorded whether cultured in vitro). The receptors stem from a human donor with melanoma.

The chain is built from TRBV6-1 and TRBJ1-3; no reliable D call. Germline V lookup: CDR1 MNHNS, CDR2 SASEGT. The CDR3 sequence is 16 residues long. V was pared by 3 bases and J by 4 bases, with 16 bases between. DNA of the CDR3: TGTGCCAGCAGTGACGTGATAACCCTGGGGGGAAACACCATATATTTT. It translates to CASSDVITLGGNTIYF.

This chain links TRBV6-1 with TRBJ1-2; 11 bases are a match to TRBD1. Germline V gives CDR1 MNHNS, CDR2 SASEGT. CDR3 length: 14 residues. The trim removed 5 bases at V and 6 bases at J, leaving 5 bases unmatched. CDR3 amino acids: CASSSDRGQDGYTF. The DNA of the CDR3 is TGTGCCAGCAGTTCGGACAGGGGGCAGGATGGCTACACCTTC.